One and the same sample provided the 7 T cell receptor beta chains below, sequenced in a study of beta chain features in type 1 diabetes. cDNA synthesis used the whole RNA isolate, giving expressed TCRB sequences. TCRdb keeps only in-frame clones here, not all; method: immunoSEQ multiplex PCR. The data show tens of thousands of clones, around a third seen once. Material: stem cell memory CD4+ T cells from blood. Every receptor here comes from a woman under 30 in good health.

The table lists this clone with a few counts. The chain has TRBV30 and TRBJ1-1; D not certain. The ends were cut back, 2 bases at V and 3 bases at J, with 13 bases in the middle. This CDR3 contains 14 residues. Germline V lookup: CDR1 GTSNPN, CDR2 SVGIG (reference sequence). CDR3 bases: TGTGCCTGGAGTCGGCGAGGTTGGGACACTGAAGCTTTCTTT. This encodes CAWSRRGWDTEAFF.

The rearrangement joins TRBV11-1 to TRBJ2-5, with 7 bases lining up with TRBD1. V lost 5 bases and J lost 5; bases outside the gene matches: 8. The CDR3 extends over 14 amino acids. The germline V gene encodes CDR1 SGHAT and CDR2 FQDESV (reference sequence). CDR3: CASSPGQEWETQYF. The CDR3 DNA is TGTGCCAGCAGCCCCGGACAGGAATGGGAGACCCAGTACTTC.

There are a few counts of this clone. The rearrangement links TRBV11-3 to TRBJ2-5; TRBD2 matches at 9 bases. The trim removed 0 bases at V and 9 bases at J, leaving 2 bases unmatched. The CDR3 is made up of 13 amino acids. Germline CDR1 and CDR2: SGHNT and YENEEA. The CDR3 region is CASSLEIAGAQYF. The CDR3 DNA follows: TGTGCCAGCAGCTTAGAAATAGCGGGAGCCCAGTACTTC.

The CDR3 DNA sequence: TGCGCCAGCATCGGGGGGGCTGGGGCCAACGTCCTGACTTTC. It is translated as CASIGGAGANVLTF. The chain uses TRBV5-1 and TRBJ2-6, with TRBD2 identical over 8 bases. CDR3 length: 14 residues. The V gene end was trimmed by 6 bases and the J gene end by 2 bases; junction bases not matched to a gene: 1. Germline CDR1 SGHRS, CDR2 YFSETQ.

A few counts support this clone. The chain has TRBV4-1 and TRBJ1-2, with 9 bases fitting TRBD1. This CDR3 spans 14 amino acids. Trimming at V came to 3 bases and at J to 4 bases, leaving 3 bases not matched to a gene. Germline V gene data show CDR1 as MGHRA and CDR2 as YSYEKL. The CDR3 DNA reads as TGCGCCAGCAGCCAGGACAGGGGACCCTATGGCTACACCTTC. Its protein product is CASSQDRGPYGYTF.

The V and J genes are TRBV6-6 and TRBJ1-3; D is ambiguous. Germline V lookup: CDR1 MNHNY, CDR2 SVGAGI (reference sequence). The V and J ends lost 8 bases and 2 bases respectively, with 13 bases between them. The CDR3 length is 14 residues. The CDR3 nucleotides are TGTGCCAGCCGCGGCGAGGTTGCTGGAAACACCATATATTTT. Translated, it gives CASRGEVAGNTIYF.

The chain combines TRBV5-6 with TRBJ2-5; no definite D call. The CDR3 is made up of 14 amino acids. The V end lost 4 bases, the J end lost 1 base, and 11 bases lay between the germline ends. From germline, CDR1 is SGHDT and CDR2 YYEEEE. For the CDR3, the DNA is TGTGCCAGCAGCCACCCGGGTGGCCAAGAGACCCAGTACTTC. Protein: CASSHPGGQETQYF.